The clone carrying this TCR beta chain has ten or more counts. Its antigen is not known. From germline, CDR1 is SGHRS and CDR2 YFSETQ. The CDR3 contains 12 residues. V lost 2 bases and J 8 bases, leaving 7 bases between the germline ends. A universal primer site was added by template switching, and unique molecular identifiers were carried by the cDNA. Each CDR3 protein is one row after TCRdb ran MiXCR on the 5' RACE reads. Of about 530,000 distinct CDR3 sequences in the sample, about 16% are singletons; the top ten hold nearly 0.45%. All of the donors were Caucasians in good health. This entry belongs to a study of identical twins. Study-level findings and limits: Cord blood beta clonotypes present at high abundance carried fewer insertions; no such pattern appeared in memory repertoires.

The same sample was also studied in work on yellow fever vaccine responses in identical twins.

Sequencing used CD4+ T cells sorted from blood. This sequence joins TRBV5-1 and TRBJ2-2; D is ambiguous. The TCR originated in a woman aged 18-29 years in good health. The CDR3 is CASSFEGGELFF. DNA for the CDR3: TGCGCCAGCAGCTTCGAAGGAGGGGAGCTGTTTTTT.